The rows below give T cell receptor beta chains drawn from one sample of a study of early T cells in non-severe SARS-CoV-2 infection. TCRdb reprocessed the 5' RACE reads via MiXCR and lists one record per CDR3 protein. The repertoire holds 86,000 or so distinct CDR3 sequences, with roughly an eighth as singletons. The sequenced sample was whole blood. The receptor source for this set is an adult who was a healthcare worker with PCR-confirmed SARS-CoV-2 infection or an uninfected control (not recorded which). The CDR3 runs from the conserved cysteine through the conserved F or W. D genes are given only for firm matches. Clone size is stated in some rows and not others, as once, few, many or a class when expanded.

v_call,clone_size,j_call,cdr3_length,d_call,cdr3_nt,cdr3_aa
TRBV11-2,few,TRBJ2-5,15,-,TGTGCCAGCAGCTTACTCCGAGGGGGTCAAGAGACCCAGTACTTC,CASSLLRGGQETQYF
TRBV12-3/TRBV12-4,-,TRBJ2-7,14,TRBD1,TGTGCCAGCAGTCCGGGACAGTATACCTACGAGCAGTACTTC,CASSPGQYTYEQYF
TRBV7-9,few,TRBJ1-5,14,TRBD1,TGTGCCAGCAGCGGGACAGGGGGGAGGCAGCCCCAGCATTTT,CASSGTGGRQPQHF
TRBV5-6,-,TRBJ1-2,16,-,TGTGCCAGCAGCTCTCTCGCGGAGGGTAGGAGCTATGGCTACACCTTC,CASSSLAEGRSYGYTF
TRBV11-3,many,TRBJ2-7,16,TRBD1,TGTGCCAGCAGCTCCCGCCTTGGACAGGGAACCTACGAGCAGTACTTC,CASSSRLGQGTYEQYF
TRBV3-1,many,TRBJ2-1,10,-,TGTGCCAGCGGGTTTAAGGAGCAGTTCTTC,CASGFKEQFF
TRBV7-9,few,TRBJ1-3,16,-,TGTGCCAGCAGCACGCCCGACGGGAGCTCTGGAAACACCATATATTTT,CASSTPDGSSGNTIYF
TRBV28,many,TRBJ1-5,16,TRBD1,TGTGCCAGCAGTTCCGGGACAGGGGGTTTAAGTCAGCCCCAGCATTTT,CASSSGTGGLSQPQHF
TRBV9,few,TRBJ1-6,15,TRBD1,TGTGCCAGCAGCTCCCGACAGGGAATGAATTCACCCCTCCACTTT,CASSSRQGMNSPLHF
TRBV6-6,many,TRBJ2-1,19,TRBD2,TGTGCCAGCAGCTACCTTGTGTCAGCGGGAGAAAGGGGAGGGCTTGAGCAGTTCTTC,CASSYLVSAGERGGLEQFF
TRBV7-6,few,TRBJ2-3,17,-,TGTGCCAGCAGCCGGAGGGGACGTACAACTAGCACAGATACGCAGTATTTT,CASSRRGRTTSTDTQYF
TRBV28,few,TRBJ2-3,16,TRBD2,TGTGCCAGCAGTGGTAGCGGGAGGATCCTCACAGATACGCAGTATTTT,CASSGSGRILTDTQYF
TRBV29-1,-,TRBJ2-3,15,TRBD2,TGCAGCGTCTGGGCTAGCGGGGGCTCCGGAGATACGCAGTATTTT,CSVWASGGSGDTQYF
TRBV11-2,many,TRBJ2-3,14,-,TGTGCCAGCAGCTCCTTGACCGGCACAGATACGCAGTATTTT,CASSSLTGTDTQYF
TRBV3-1,many,TRBJ1-2,15,-,TGTGCCAGCAGCCCCACCCGGGGAGGGAGCTATGGCTACACCTTC,CASSPTRGGSYGYTF
TRBV18,few,TRBJ1-5,13,-,TGTGCCAGCTCACCAGGGAGTTCTCAGCCCCAGCATTTT,CASSPGSSQPQHF
TRBV7-6,-,TRBJ2-2,17,-,TGTGCCAGCAGCTCCGGACTGCTCGATAGTAAATACGGGGAGCTGTTTTTT,CASSSGLLDSKYGELFF
TRBV20-1,few,TRBJ2-7,14,-,TGCAGTGCTATGGGTGGGGAAAGCTCCTACGAGCAGTACTTC,CSAMGGESSYEQYF
TRBV7-7,-,TRBJ2-3,14,-,TGTGCTAGCAGCTCAGGACAGCCAGGCGATACGCAGTATTTT,CASSSGQPGDTQYF
TRBV20-1,-,TRBJ2-5,14,-,TGCAGTGCGGGCAGGGGGAACCCGGGGGAAACCCAGTACTTC,CSAGRGNPGETQYF
TRBV6-6,-,TRBJ2-1,16,-,TGTGCCAGCAGTTACTCGGGCCAGGGTCCCTACAATGAGCAGTTCTTC,CASSYSGQGPYNEQFF
TRBV29-1,many,TRBJ1-1,12,-,TGCAGCGTTGGTCGGGGCCAGGCTGAAGCTTTCTTT,CSVGRGQAEAFF
TRBV29-1,many,TRBJ2-3,14,-,TGCAGCGTTGGCCAGAGATTAAGCACAGATACGCAGTATTTT,CSVGQRLSTDTQYF
TRBV21-1,-,TRBJ2-1,12,-,TGTGCCAGCTTAGGCTGTCACAATGAGCAGTTCTTC,CASLGCHNEQFF
TRBV24-1,-,TRBJ2-1,16,TRBD2,TGTGCCACCAGTGATTCCGGGACTAGCGGGACAGTTGAGCAGTTCTTC,CATSDSGTSGTVEQFF
TRBV7-2,many,TRBJ1-1,14,-,TGTGCCAGCAGCTTACAGGCGGTGAACACTGAAGCTTTCTTT,CASSLQAVNTEAFF
TRBV7-2,few,TRBJ2-1,14,-,TGTGCCAGCAGCTCCATGGGTAGTGTCAATGAGCAGTTCTTC,CASSSMGSVNEQFF
TRBV12-3/TRBV12-4,many,TRBJ1-5,16,TRBD1,TGTGCCAGCAGTTTATCCGGGACAGGGAGCAATCAGCCCCAGCATTTT,CASSLSGTGSNQPQHF
TRBV6-2/TRBV6-3,few,TRBJ2-1,12,-,TGTGCCAGCAGCCCAGGTTGGAATGAGCAGTTCTTC,CASSPGWNEQFF
TRBV20-1,many,TRBJ2-2,16,-,TGCAGTGCTAGAGATGGGGGGACTGTGAACACCGGGGAGCTGTTTTTT,CSARDGGTVNTGELFF
TRBV5-5,-,TRBJ2-1,14,-,TGTGCCAGCAGTGGGGTCGGCAGCAGCAATGAGCAGTTCTTC,CASSGVGSSNEQFF
TRBV29-1,-,TRBJ2-1,15,TRBD2,TGCAGCGTTGAAGGTAGCGGGAGCTCCTACAATGAGCAGTTCTTC,CSVEGSGSSYNEQFF